A selection of T cell receptor beta chains follows, all from one sample in a study of graft-versus-host responses after intestinal transplantation. For these receptors, no antigen is known. Sequencing used immunoSEQ multiplex PCR; TCRdb keeps in-frame clones, though not all of them. The table lists 30,000 to 35,000 clones, roughly four fifths of them singletons. Source: unstimulated CD8+ T cells sorted from spleen or lymph node cells, taken before intestinal transplant. The receptors shown here come from a human donor who received an intestinal transplant. CDR3s include the opening cysteine and the closing phenylalanine or tryptophan. The order of the fields is J gene, D gene, V gene, clone size, CDR3 DNA, CDR3 protein. D genes are given only for firm matches. Clone size, where shown, is once, few, many, or a class for clones that have expanded.

j_gene: TRBJ2-5; d_gene: NA; v_gene: TRBV5-1; abundance: NA; CDR3nt: TGCGCCAGCAGCTTGATGCCAGGGGAGGGAGAGACCCAGTACTTC; CDR3aa: CASSLMPGEGETQYF
j_gene: TRBJ2-7; d_gene: NA; v_gene: TRBV5-1; abundance: NA; CDR3nt: TGCGCCAGCAGCTTGGGCAGGGATTACGAGCAGTACTTC; CDR3aa: CASSLGRDYEQYF
j_gene: TRBJ2-1; d_gene: TRBD2; v_gene: TRBV13; abundance: few; CDR3nt: TGTGCCAGCAGCTTGGGAGGGGTATCCGGGAATGAGCAGTTCTTC; CDR3aa: CASSLGGVSGNEQFF
j_gene: TRBJ2-2; d_gene: NA; v_gene: TRBV7-8; abundance: NA; CDR3nt: TGTGCCAGCAGCTTAGAGGCAGGGGACGGGGAGCTGTTTTTT; CDR3aa: CASSLEAGDGELFF
j_gene: TRBJ2-7; d_gene: NA; v_gene: TRBV4-2; abundance: NA; CDR3nt: TGTGCCAGCAGCCAGTCCGGGACAATTTACGAGCAGTACTTC; CDR3aa: CASSQSGTIYEQYF
j_gene: TRBJ2-7; d_gene: TRBD1; v_gene: TRBV7-9; abundance: once; CDR3nt: TGTGCCAGCAGCCCGCGGACAGGGAAAAACGAGCAGTACTTC; CDR3aa: CASSPRTGKNEQYF
j_gene: TRBJ2-4; d_gene: NA; v_gene: TRBV13; abundance: NA; CDR3nt: TGTGCCAGCAGCTTAGATTCGGGTGTCAAAAACATTCAGTACTTC; CDR3aa: CASSLDSGVKNIQYF
j_gene: TRBJ2-3; d_gene: NA; v_gene: TRBV5-8; abundance: NA; CDR3nt: TGTGCCAGCGGAGCCGGGACTCAGGATACGCAGTATTTT; CDR3aa: CASGAGTQDTQYF
j_gene: TRBJ2-7; d_gene: TRBD1; v_gene: TRBV6-1; abundance: few; CDR3nt: TGTGCCAGCAGTGAAGGCCCCGGGACAGGAACTGGGGAGCAGTACTTC; CDR3aa: CASSEGPGTGTGEQYF
j_gene: TRBJ2-7; d_gene: NA; v_gene: TRBV5-4; abundance: NA; CDR3nt: TGTGCCAGCAGCTTCGCTAGCTCCTACGAGCAGTACTTC; CDR3aa: CASSFASSYEQYF
j_gene: TRBJ2-1; d_gene: TRBD2; v_gene: TRBV19; abundance: NA; CDR3nt: TGTGCCAGTAGTACCCCGTACGGGTGTAGCGGGAGGTGGGGCTACAATGAGCAGTTCTTC; CDR3aa: CASSTPYGCSGRWGYNEQFF
j_gene: TRBJ2-2; d_gene: NA; v_gene: TRBV12-5; abundance: NA; CDR3nt: TGTGCTAGTGGTTTCTATAACACCGGGGAGCTGTTTTTT; CDR3aa: CASGFYNTGELFF
j_gene: TRBJ2-3; d_gene: NA; v_gene: TRBV9; abundance: NA; CDR3nt: TGTGCCAGCAGCCCAAGCCCGACGGGAAGCACAGATACGCAGTATTTT; CDR3aa: CASSPSPTGSTDTQYF
j_gene: TRBJ2-1; d_gene: NA; v_gene: TRBV11-2; abundance: once; CDR3nt: TGTGCCAGCAGCCCCTACCTCTTCGTCAGGGGGAGGTACAATGAGCAGTTCTTC; CDR3aa: CASSPYLFVRGRYNEQFF
j_gene: TRBJ2-7; d_gene: NA; v_gene: TRBV4-1; abundance: NA; CDR3nt: TGCGCCAGCAGCCTGTGGGCAGGGTTTTTCTACGAGCAGTACTTC; CDR3aa: CASSLWAGFFYEQYF
j_gene: TRBJ1-5; d_gene: TRBD1; v_gene: TRBV4-1; abundance: NA; CDR3nt: TGCGCCAGCAGCCCACCGACAGGGGGCGCGGGTCAGCCCCAGCATTTT; CDR3aa: CASSPPTGGAGQPQHF
j_gene: TRBJ2-3; d_gene: TRBD2; v_gene: TRBV4-1; abundance: NA; CDR3nt: TGCGCCAGCAGCCCCGGGGGGGATACGCAGTATTTT; CDR3aa: CASSPGGDTQYF